This entry lists 20 T cell receptor delta chains sequenced from one sample in a study of gamma-delta T cells after stem cell transplantation (dated by TCRdb to the mid-2010s). To prepare the library, RT-PCR was applied. The listed sequencing device is Illumina MiSeq. Clones were re-identified by TCRdb from the public reads with CATT, and rows with the same DNA were merged. Recorded for this sample are a few thousand delta-chain clones; around 2% of them occurred a single time. The ten largest clones represent roughly a fifth of the sample. The sequencing sample was made of gamma-delta T cells. The receptors shown here come from a human donor. It is not recorded whose cells these are; they may come from a transplant donor.

This clone ranks as large. Other nucleotide sequences in the sample specify the same CDR3. V is TRDV2 and J is TRDJ1; a possible D gene is TRDD2 (6 bases). The CDR3 totals 21 residues. CDR1 and CDR2 (germline): GEAIGNYY, EKD. Trimming left V 3 bases short and J 5 bases short, with 36 bases between. CDR3 region: CACDEEWPAPSHAPRMDKLIF. DNA of the CDR3: TGTGCCTGTGACGAGGAATGGCCCGCCCCTTCCCATGCCCCACGGATGGATAAACTCATCTTT.

A remark on this clone: A read error is likely here: a far larger clone is one base away. The sample has other DNA sequences that encode this CDR3 too. The V and J genes are TRDV2 and TRDJ1; D is unresolved. CDR1 GEAIGNYY and CDR2 EKD come from the germline V gene. CDR3 length: 14 amino acids. For the CDR3, the DNA is TGTGCCTGCGACACCGCGGGGTACACCGATAAACTCATCTTT. Translated: CACDTAGYTDKLIF.

This clone was observed a few times. With a far larger clone one base away, a read error is the likely cause. In DNA, the CDR3 is TGTGCCTGTGACACCCTGCTTGGGGGACACTTCACCGATAAACTCATCTTT. It is translated as CACDTLLGGHFTDKLIF. The chain combines TRDV2 with TRDJ1, with 7 bases aligning to TRDD3. From germline, CDR1 is GEAIGNYY and CDR2 EKD. Trimming took 0 bases from V and 1 from J; bases not matched to a gene: 10. The CDR3 sequence is 17 residues long.

A few counts support this clone. Additional DNA sequences in this sample encode the identical CDR3. This chain uses TRDV2 with TRDJ1; 11 bases align to TRDD3. Germline-derived CDR1 and CDR2 are GEAIGNYY and EKD. The CDR3 contains 16 residues. V was clipped by 2 bases and J by 1 base; unmatched bases: 5. The CDR3 nucleotides are TGTGCCTGTGACAATCTGGGGGATACACGCACCGATAAACTCATCTTT. Protein sequence: CACDNLGDTRTDKLIF.

In its sample, this clone was seen many times. The chain uses TRDV2 and TRDJ1; 7 positions agree with TRDD3. Germline CDR1 reads GEAIGNYY; CDR2 reads EKD. This CDR3 comprises 24 residues. After removal of 0 bases from V and 3 bases from J, the junction contained 33 bases not matched to a gene. The CDR3: CACDTVAGAENPSTGELRADKLIF. Here the CDR3 DNA reads TGTGCCTGTGACACCGTCGCGGGTGCCGAAAACCCAAGTACTGGGGAACTTAGGGCCGATAAACTCATCTTT.

Regarding this clone: A single base is all that separates this from a far larger clone, so a read error is likely. Other nucleotide sequences from this sample produce the same CDR3. V is TRDV2 and J is TRDJ1, with D possibly being TRDD3 (6 bases). The V gene's germline CDR1 is GEAIGNYY and CDR2 EKD. Between the trimmed V and J ends, which lost 4 bases and 0 bases, there was a span of 17 bases. The CDR3 has 16 residues. For the CDR3, the DNA is TGTGCCTGTGATCTACTTGGGGGCGAGTACACCGATAAACTCATCTTT. This sequence encodes CACDLLGGEYTDKLIF.

On this clone: A read error is likely here: a far larger clone is one base away. This chain links TRDV2 with TRDJ1, with TRDD3 identical over 8 bases. This CDR3 spans 17 amino acids. Germline V gene lookup returns CDR1 GEAIGNYY and CDR2 EKD. CDR3: CACDTLGDTRNTGKLIF. Written as DNA, the CDR3 is TGTGCCTGTGACACCCTGGGGGACACACGGAACACCGGTAAACTCATCTTT.

In this sample, this clone turned up a few times. One base separates it from a far larger clone, so it is likely a read error. This sample includes further DNA sequences coding for the same CDR3. DNA for the CDR3: TGTGCCTGTGACGGCGTGCTCGGCTCTACTGGGGGGTACACCGATAAACTCATCTTT. Its translation: CACDGVLGSTGGYTDKLIF. This chain connects TRDV2 to TRDJ1, with 8 bases lining up with TRDD3. With 3 bases clipped from V and 0 bases from J, the junction kept 17 bases outside the gene matches. This CDR3 spans 19 amino acids. Per germline, CDR1 GEAIGNYY and CDR2 EKD.

This clone was counted ten times or more. A far bigger clonotype differs at one base, so this is likely a read error. This chain joins TRDV2 and TRDJ1; 10 bases are a match to TRDD3. Germline CDR1 is GEAIGNYY and CDR2 is EKD. The CDR3 totals 16 residues. V was pared by 2 bases and J by 2 bases, with 7 bases of the junction left unmatched. The CDR3, as DNA: TGTGCCTGTGACAAACTGGGGGATCCACCGACCGATAAACTCATCTTT. Its protein is CACDKLGDPPTDKLIF.

This clone was counted a few times. This DNA translates differently at residue 17 from the TCRdb protein, which is that of a much larger clone; a read error is likely, and the protein shown is the DNA's own translation. The rearrangement joins TRDV2 to TRDJ3, with TRDD3 identical over 10 bases. CDR1 GEAIGNYY and CDR2 EKD come from the germline V gene. There are 19 residues in the CDR3. Written as DNA, the CDR3 is TGTGCCTGTGACTCCACGGATGGGGGATACTCCTGGGACACCCGACAGACGTTTTTC. This translates into CACDSTDGGYSWDTRQTFF.

Turning to this clone: A far larger clone lies a single base away; this is likely a read error. The rearrangement joins TRDV2 to TRDJ1, with TRDD3 matching over 8 bases. Germline CDR1 GEAIGNYY, CDR2 EKD. The CDR3 contains 18 residues. Unmatched junction bases numbered 12, after V lost 0 bases and J lost 1 base. The DNA of the CDR3 is TGTGCCTGTGACACCTTGGGGTCTGGGGGACCTCTCACCGATAAACTCATCTTT. It translates to CACDTLGSGGPLTDKLIF.

For this clone: This may come from a read error, since a much larger clone is one base off. This chain joins TRDV2 and TRDJ1; TRDD3 matches 8 bases. The CDR3 has 14 residues. The germline CDR1 and CDR2 sequences are GEAIGNYY and EKD. Losses at the gene ends were 5 bases for V and 1 base for J; bases not matched to a gene: 5. CDR3 DNA: TGTGCCTGTGGCACGTGGGGGATCACCGATAAACTCATCTTT. It is translated as CACGTWGITDKLIF.

Relative to its sample, this clone is large. The same CDR3 also results from other DNA sequences found in this sample. This chain connects TRDV2 to TRDJ2; D gene unclear. In germline, CDR1 is GEAIGNYY, CDR2 EKD. CDR3 length equals 19 residues. V gave up 0 bases and J gave up 0 bases, with 19 bases separating them. In nucleotides, the CDR3 is TGTGCCTGTGACACCCTCCGAACGGGTGGCTCAGCTTTGACAGCACAACTCTTCTTT. Translation gives CACDTLRTGGSALTAQLFF.

The table lists this clone with many counts. This rearrangement joins TRDV1 to TRDJ1; D perhaps matches TRDD3 (7 bases). V was pared by 0 bases and J by 0 bases, with 26 bases between. The CDR3 is 21 residues long. Germline CDR1 is TSWWSYY and CDR2 is QGS. CDR3 protein: CALGELASYWGHVAYTDKLIF. CDR3 DNA: TGTGCTCTTGGGGAACTTGCCTCCTACTGGGGACACGTAGCGTACACCGATAAACTCATCTTT.

This clone was counted only a few times. The protein in TCRdb stems from a much larger clone and differs at residue 4 from this DNA's translation, likely a read error; here the protein is translated from the DNA. This sequence joins TRDV2 and TRDJ1, with 12 bases fitting TRDD3. The germline CDR1 and CDR2 sequences are GEAIGNYY and EKD. With 5 bases clipped from V and 0 bases from J, the junction kept 12 bases outside the gene matches. The CDR3 consists of 18 residues. The CDR3 DNA reads TGTGCCTGTGGCTCGTTACTGGGGGATACAAGTTACACCGATAAACTCATCTTT. It translates to CACGSLLGDTSYTDKLIF.

The chain is built from TRDV2 and TRDJ1; 8 bases align to TRDD3. The V segment lost 3 bases and the J segment 0 bases; nucleotides outside the gene matches: 11. Germline V gene data show CDR1 as GEAIGNYY and CDR2 as EKD. CDR3 length equals 17 residues. As DNA, the CDR3 is TGTGCCTGTGACGCTGTACTGGGGGCTAAGTACACCGATAAACTCATCTTT. It is translated as CACDAVLGAKYTDKLIF.

This clone was counted between two and nine times. This probably arose from a read error, given a far larger clone one base away. Other DNA sequences in this specimen translate into the identical CDR3. The chain links TRDV2 to TRDJ1, with 8 bases aligning to TRDD3. The CDR3 spans 17 residues. Germline V CDR1 and CDR2: GEAIGNYY, EKD. Trimming took 1 base from V and 0 from J; bases not matched to a gene: 9. The CDR3 is CACDTLGDTAYTDKLIF. CDR3 bases: TGTGCCTGTGACACGCTGGGGGACACGGCGTACACCGATAAACTCATCTTT.

In its sample, this clone was seen a few times. A far larger clone is off by one base, so a read error is likely. The same CDR3 can be traced to other DNA sequences in this sample. CDR3 in DNA: TGTGCCTGTGACACCGTGGGGGGCCTACACACCGATAAACTCATCTTT. Translation: CACDTVGGLHTDKLIF. V gene TRDV2 combines with J gene TRDJ1, with D perhaps TRDD3 (6 bases). V lost 0 bases and J lost 0, with 13 bases in between. Germline CDR1 is GEAIGNYY and CDR2 is EKD. CDR3 size: 16 residues.

This clone counts as large. This same CDR3 is encoded by further DNA sequences in the sample. J is TRDJ1 and V is TRDV2; TRDD3 agrees at 7 bases. The J segment lost 0 bases and the V segment lost 2 bases, leaving 17 bases of the junction unmatched. Germline values: CDR1 GEAIGNYY, CDR2 EKD. The CDR3 totals 19 residues. The CDR3 region is CACDMINVGGFAYTDKLIF. CDR3 in DNA: TGTGCCTGTGACATGATCAACGTAGGGGGATTCGCCTACACCGATAAACTCATCTTT.

About this clone: TCRdb's listed protein matches a much larger clone and diverges from this DNA's translation at residue 3, likely through a read error; the protein shown comes from the DNA. The V gene is TRDV2, the J gene TRDJ1; 12 bases are shared with TRDD3. This CDR3 has 15 residues. The germline V gene encodes CDR1 GEAIGNYY and CDR2 EKD. Here the CDR3 reads CARDSLLGDTESLIF. The CDR3 DNA reads as TGTGCCCGTGACTCCTTACTGGGGGATACCGAGTCACTCATCTTT.